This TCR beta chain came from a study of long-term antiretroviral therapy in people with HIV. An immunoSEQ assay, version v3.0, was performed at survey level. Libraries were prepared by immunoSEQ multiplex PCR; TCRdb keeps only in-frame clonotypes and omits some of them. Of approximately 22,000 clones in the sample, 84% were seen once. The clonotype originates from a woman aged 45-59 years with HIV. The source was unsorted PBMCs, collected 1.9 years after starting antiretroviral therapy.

This chain's CDR3 is CASSSRGQYGEKLFF. The CDR3 nucleotides read TGTGCCAGCAGCTCGAGGGGGCAGTACGGGGAAAAACTGTTTTTT. This sequence joins TRBV7-2 and TRBJ1-4, with 7 positions matching TRBD1. Unmatched junction bases numbered 10, after V lost 4 bases and J lost 8 bases. Germline lookup yields CDR1 SGHTA and CDR2 FQGNSA. This CDR3 is built from 15 residues.